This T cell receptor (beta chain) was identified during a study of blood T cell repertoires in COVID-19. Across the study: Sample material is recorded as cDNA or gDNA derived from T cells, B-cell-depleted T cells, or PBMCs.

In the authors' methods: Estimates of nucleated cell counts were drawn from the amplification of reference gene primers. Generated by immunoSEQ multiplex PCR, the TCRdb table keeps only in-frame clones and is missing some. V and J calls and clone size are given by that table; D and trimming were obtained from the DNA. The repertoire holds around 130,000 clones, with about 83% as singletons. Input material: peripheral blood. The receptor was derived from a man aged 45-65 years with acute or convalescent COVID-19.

The CDR3 DNA follows: TGTGCCAGCAGTTGGACAGGGAGCCCTAACGAGCAGTACTTC. Protein sequence: CASSWTGSPNEQYF. The gene calls are TRBV6-5 and TRBJ2-7; 8 nucleotides line up with TRBD1. CDR1 and CDR2 from the germline V gene are MNHEY and SVGAGI. The CDR3 has 14 residues. Trimming cost V 4 bases and J 5 bases; bases outside gene matches: 7.